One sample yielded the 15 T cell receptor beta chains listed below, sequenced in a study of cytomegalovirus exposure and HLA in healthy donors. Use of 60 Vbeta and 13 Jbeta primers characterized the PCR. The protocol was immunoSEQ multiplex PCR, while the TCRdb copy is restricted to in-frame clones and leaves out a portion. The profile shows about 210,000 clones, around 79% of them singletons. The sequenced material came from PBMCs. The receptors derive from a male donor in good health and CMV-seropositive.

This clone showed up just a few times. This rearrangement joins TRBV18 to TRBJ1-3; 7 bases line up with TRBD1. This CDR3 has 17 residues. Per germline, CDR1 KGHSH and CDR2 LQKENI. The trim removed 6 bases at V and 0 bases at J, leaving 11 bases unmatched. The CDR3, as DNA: TGTGCCAGCTCGGCAGGGGGAGTTCGAAGCTCTGGAAACACCATATATTTT. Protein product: CASSAGGVRSSGNTIYF.

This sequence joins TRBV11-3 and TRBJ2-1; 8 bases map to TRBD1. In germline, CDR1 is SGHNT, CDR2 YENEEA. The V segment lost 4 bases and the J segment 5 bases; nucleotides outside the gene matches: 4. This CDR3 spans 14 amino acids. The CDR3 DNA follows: TGTGCCAGCAGCTCGACAGGGGACCACAATGAGCAGTTCTTC. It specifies CASSSTGDHNEQFF. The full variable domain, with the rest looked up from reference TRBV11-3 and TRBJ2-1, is EAGVVQSPRYKIIEKKQPVAFWCNPISGHNTLYWYLQNLGQGPELLIRYENEEAVDDSQLPKDRFSAERLKGVDSTLKIQPAELGDSAVYLCASSSTGDHNEQFFGPGTRLTVL.

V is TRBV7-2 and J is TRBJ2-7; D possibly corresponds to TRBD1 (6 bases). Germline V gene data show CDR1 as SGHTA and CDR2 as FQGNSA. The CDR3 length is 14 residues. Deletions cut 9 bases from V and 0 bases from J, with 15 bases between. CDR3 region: CASHPGVSSYEQYF. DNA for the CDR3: TGTGCCAGTCATCCAGGGGTTAGCTCCTACGAGCAGTACTTC.

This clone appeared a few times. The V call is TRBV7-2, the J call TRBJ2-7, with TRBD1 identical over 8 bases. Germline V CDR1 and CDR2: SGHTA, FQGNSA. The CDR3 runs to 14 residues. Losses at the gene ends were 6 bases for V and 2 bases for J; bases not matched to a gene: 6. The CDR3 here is CASSPTGQAYEQYF. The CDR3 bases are TGTGCCAGCAGTCCAACGGGACAGGCCTACGAGCAGTACTTC.

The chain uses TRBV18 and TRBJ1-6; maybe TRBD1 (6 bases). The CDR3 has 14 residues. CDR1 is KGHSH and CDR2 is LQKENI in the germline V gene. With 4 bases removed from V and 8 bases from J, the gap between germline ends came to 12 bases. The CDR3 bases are TGTGCCAGCTCACACCGGGACACAGATTCACCCCTCCACTTT. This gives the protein CASSHRDTDSPLHF.

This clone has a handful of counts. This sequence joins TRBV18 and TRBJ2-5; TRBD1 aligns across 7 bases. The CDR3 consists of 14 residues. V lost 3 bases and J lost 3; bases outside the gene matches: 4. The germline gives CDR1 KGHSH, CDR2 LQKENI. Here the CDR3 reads CASSPTGSKETQYF. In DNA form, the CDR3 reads TGTGCCAGCTCACCGACAGGGAGTAAAGAGACCCAGTACTTC.

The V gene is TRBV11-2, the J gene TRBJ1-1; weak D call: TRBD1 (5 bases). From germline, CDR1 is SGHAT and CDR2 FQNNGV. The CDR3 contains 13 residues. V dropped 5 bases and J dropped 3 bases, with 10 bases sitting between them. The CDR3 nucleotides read TGTGCCAGCAGCCCCGGGACTCACACTGAAGCTTTCTTT. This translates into CASSPGTHTEAFF.

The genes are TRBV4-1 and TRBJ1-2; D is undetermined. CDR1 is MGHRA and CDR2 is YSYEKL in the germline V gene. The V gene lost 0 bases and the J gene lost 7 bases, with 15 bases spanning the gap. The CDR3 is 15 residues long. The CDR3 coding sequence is TGCGCCAGCAGCCAAGATCATATCTGGGCTCCTGGCTACACCTTC. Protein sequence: CASSQDHIWAPGYTF.

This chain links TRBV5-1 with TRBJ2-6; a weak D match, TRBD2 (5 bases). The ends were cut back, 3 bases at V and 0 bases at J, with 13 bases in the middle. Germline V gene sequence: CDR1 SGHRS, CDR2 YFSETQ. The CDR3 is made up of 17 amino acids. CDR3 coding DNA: TGCGCCAGCAGCTCCCTACTAGAACTCTCTGGGGCCAACGTCCTGACTTTC. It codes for CASSSLLELSGANVLTF.

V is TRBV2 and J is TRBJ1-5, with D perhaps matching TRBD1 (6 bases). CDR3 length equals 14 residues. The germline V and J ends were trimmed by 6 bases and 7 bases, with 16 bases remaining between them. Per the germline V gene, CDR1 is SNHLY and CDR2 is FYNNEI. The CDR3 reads CASRHDRPLQPQHF. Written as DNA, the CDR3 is TGTGCCAGCAGACACGACAGGCCGTTGCAGCCCCAGCATTTT.

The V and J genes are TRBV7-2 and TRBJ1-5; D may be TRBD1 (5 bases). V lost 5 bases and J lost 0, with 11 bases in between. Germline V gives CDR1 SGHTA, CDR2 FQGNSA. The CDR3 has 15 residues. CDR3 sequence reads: CASSPVGGSNQPQHF. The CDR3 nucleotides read TGTGCCAGCAGCCCCGTCGGGGGTAGCAATCAGCCCCAGCATTTT.

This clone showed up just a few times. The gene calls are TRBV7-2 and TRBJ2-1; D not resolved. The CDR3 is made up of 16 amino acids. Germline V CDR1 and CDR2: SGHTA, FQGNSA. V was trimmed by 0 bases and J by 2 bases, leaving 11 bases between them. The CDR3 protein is CASSLAYRFPYNEQFF. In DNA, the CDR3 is TGTGCCAGCAGCTTAGCGTACAGATTCCCCTACAATGAGCAGTTCTTC.

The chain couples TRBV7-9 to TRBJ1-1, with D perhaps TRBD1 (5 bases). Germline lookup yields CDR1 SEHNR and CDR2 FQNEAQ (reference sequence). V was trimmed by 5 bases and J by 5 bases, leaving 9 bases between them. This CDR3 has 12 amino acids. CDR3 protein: CASSDPGTEAFF. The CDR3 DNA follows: TGTGCCAGCAGCGACCCAGGGACTGAAGCTTTCTTT.

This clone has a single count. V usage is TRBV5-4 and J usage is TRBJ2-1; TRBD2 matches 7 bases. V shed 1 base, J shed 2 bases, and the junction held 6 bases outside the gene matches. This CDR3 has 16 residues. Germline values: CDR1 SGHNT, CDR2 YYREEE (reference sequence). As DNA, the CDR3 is TGTGCCAGCAGCTTGAGTGGGGGAGGGACCTACAATGAGCAGTTCTTC. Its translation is CASSLSGGGTYNEQFF. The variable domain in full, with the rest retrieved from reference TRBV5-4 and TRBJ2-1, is ETGVTQSPTHLIKTRGQQVTLRCSSQSGHNTVSWYQQALGQGPQFIFQYYREEENGRGNFPPRFSGLQFPNYSSELNVNALELDDSALYLCASSLSGGGTYNEQFFGPGTRLTVL.

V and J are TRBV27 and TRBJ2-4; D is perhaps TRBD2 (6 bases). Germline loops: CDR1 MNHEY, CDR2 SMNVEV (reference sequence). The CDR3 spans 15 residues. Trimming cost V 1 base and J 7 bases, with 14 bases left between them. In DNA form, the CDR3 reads TGTGCCAGCAGTTTATTTCCTAGCGTTGCGAACATTCAGTACTTC. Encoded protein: CASSLFPSVANIQYF.